The rows below give T cell receptor beta chains drawn from one sample of a study of shared clonotypes between healthy human individuals. The assay was immunoSEQ multiplex PCR, and TCRdb's table has in-frame clones only and misses some. The sample gives 2 million to 2.5 million clones, over 85% of which show up once; under 0.45% is in the top ten. Sequencing input: naive CD4+ T cells from PBMCs. Every receptor here comes from a man younger than 35 in good health. Some clones in this sample may be carry-over from other donors' samples. CDR3s include the opening cysteine and the closing phenylalanine or tryptophan. The order of the fields is J gene, clone size, D gene, V gene, CDR3 protein, CDR3 DNA. The D gene is left open where the match is weak. Clone size is shown for a subset of rows, as once, few, many or a class of expanded clone.

TRBJ1-5 - TRBD1 TRBV28 CASSVPGQGNQPQHF TGTGCCAGCAGCGTTCCGGGACAGGGCAACCAGCCCCAGCATTTT
TRBJ2-3 - - TRBV28 CASFDLQTTDTQYF TGTGCCAGCTTCGATCTACAAACCACAGATACGCAGTATTTT
TRBJ1-4 once TRBD1 TRBV5-4 CASSLVHRVGTEGKLFF TGTGCCAGCAGCTTGGTCCACCGTGTGGGGACAGAGGGAAAACTGTTTTTT
TRBJ2-5 - TRBD2 TRBV7-9 CASSPRAGGPGETQYF TGTGCCAGCAGCCCCCGCGCGGGAGGGCCAGGAGAGACCCAGTACTTC
TRBJ2-5 - - TRBV5-4 CASSLPGATETQYF TGTGCCAGCAGCTTACCGGGGGCAACTGAGACCCAGTACTTC
TRBJ2-3 - - TRBV19 CASTEDPARDTQYF TGTGCCAGTACAGAGGACCCGGCGCGAGATACGCAGTATTTT
TRBJ2-1 - TRBD1 TRBV2 CASIRTGRNEQFF TGTGCCAGCATTAGGACAGGGAGGAATGAGCAGTTCTTC
TRBJ1-1 - - TRBV30 CAWSEQGRTEAFF TGTGCCTGGAGTGAGCAGGGGAGAACTGAAGCTTTCTTT
TRBJ1-2 - - TRBV19 CASSIGLVGIVGYTF TGTGCCAGTAGTATAGGCTTGGTGGGTATCGTTGGCTACACCTTC
TRBJ1-1 - TRBD1 TRBV5-1 CASSTGTENTEAFF TGCGCCAGCAGCACCGGGACAGAGAACACTGAAGCTTTCTTT
TRBJ1-5 - - TRBV6-1 CASSDSYQPQHF TGTGCCAGCAGTGACAGCTATCAGCCCCAGCATTTT